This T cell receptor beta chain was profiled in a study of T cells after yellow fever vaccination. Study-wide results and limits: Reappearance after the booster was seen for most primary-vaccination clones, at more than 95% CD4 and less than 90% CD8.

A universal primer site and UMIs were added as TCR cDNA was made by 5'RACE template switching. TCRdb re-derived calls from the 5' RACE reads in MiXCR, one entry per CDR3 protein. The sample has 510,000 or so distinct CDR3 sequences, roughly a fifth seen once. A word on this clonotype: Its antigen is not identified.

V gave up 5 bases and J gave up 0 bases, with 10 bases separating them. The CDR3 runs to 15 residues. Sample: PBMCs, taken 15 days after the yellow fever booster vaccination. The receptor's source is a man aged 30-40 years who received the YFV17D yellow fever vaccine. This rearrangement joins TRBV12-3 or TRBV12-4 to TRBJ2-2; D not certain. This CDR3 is CASSPDGANTGELFF. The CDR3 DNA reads TGTGCCAGCAGTCCCGACGGCGCGAACACCGGGGAGCTGTTTTTT.